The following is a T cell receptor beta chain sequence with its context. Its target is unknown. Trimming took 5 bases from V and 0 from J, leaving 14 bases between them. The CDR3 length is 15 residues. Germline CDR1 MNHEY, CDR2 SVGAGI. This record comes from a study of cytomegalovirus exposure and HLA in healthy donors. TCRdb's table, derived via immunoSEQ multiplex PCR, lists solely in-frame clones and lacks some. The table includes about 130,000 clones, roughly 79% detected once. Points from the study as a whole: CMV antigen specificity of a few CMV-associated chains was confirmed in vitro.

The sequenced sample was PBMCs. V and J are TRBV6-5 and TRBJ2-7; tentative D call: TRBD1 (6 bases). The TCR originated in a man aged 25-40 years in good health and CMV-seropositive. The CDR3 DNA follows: TGTGCCAGCAGTAGCCCGGGACACTCCTCCTACGAGCAGTACTTC. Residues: CASSSPGHSSYEQYF.